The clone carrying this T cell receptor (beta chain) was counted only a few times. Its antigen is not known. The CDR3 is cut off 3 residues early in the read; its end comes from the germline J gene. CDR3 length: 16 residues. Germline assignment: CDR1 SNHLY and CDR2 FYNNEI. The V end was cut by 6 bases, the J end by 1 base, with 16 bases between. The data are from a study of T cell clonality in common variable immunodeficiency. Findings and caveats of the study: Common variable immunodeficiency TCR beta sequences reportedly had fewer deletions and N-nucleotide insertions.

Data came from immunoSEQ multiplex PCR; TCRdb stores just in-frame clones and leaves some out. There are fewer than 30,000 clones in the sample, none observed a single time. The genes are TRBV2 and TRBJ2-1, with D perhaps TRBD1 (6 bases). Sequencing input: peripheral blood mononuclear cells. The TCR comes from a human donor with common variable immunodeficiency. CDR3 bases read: TGTGCCAGCAGACCTAGAACAGGGTATTCCTACAATGAG. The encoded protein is CASRPRTGYSYNE. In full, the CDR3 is CASRPRTGYSYNEQFF.